This passage covers 15 T cell receptor beta chains from one sample sequenced in a study of T cell responses to AZD1222 COVID-19 vaccine. Here immunoSEQ multiplex PCR was the method, and the copy in TCRdb shows in-frame clones only, minus some. The table records about 94,000 clones, 88% of them present only once. The sample consisted of peripheral blood, taken on day 0 of AZD1222 vaccination. The receptor set was obtained from an adult in good health.

This clone turned up a few times. V usage is TRBV19 and J usage is TRBJ1-1, with a tentative D call TRBD1 (5 bases). Germline V gene sequence: CDR1 LNHDA, CDR2 SQIVND (reference sequence). The CDR3 loop spans 12 amino acids. V dropped 4 bases and J dropped 8 bases, with 11 bases sitting between them. For the CDR3, the DNA is TGTGCCAGTAGTACGGCGGGGCCCGAAGCTTTCTTT. Residues: CASSTAGPEAFF. The full variable domain, rest sourced from reference TRBV19 and TRBJ1-1, is DGGITQSPKYLFRKEGQNVTLSCEQNLNHDAMYWYRQDPGQGLRLIYYSQIVNDFQKGDIAEGYSVSREKKESFPLTVTSAQKNPTAFYLCASSTAGPEAFFGQGTRLTVV.

This clone appeared once. The chain joins TRBV2 to TRBJ2-7; 10 bases align to TRBD2. The CDR3 is 15 amino acids. Germline V gene sequence: CDR1 SNHLY, CDR2 FYNNEI. V was pared by 6 bases and J by 3 bases, with 8 bases of the junction left unmatched. The CDR3 DNA reads as TGTGCCAGCAGGGACAAGACTAGCGGGTTCTACGAGCAGTACTTC. Translated, it gives CASRDKTSGFYEQYF.

The CDR3 region is CASRATGTALSGNTIYF. The CDR3 region has the DNA TGCGCCAGCAGGGCGACCGGGACAGCACTCTCTGGAAACACCATATATTTT. The chain joins TRBV5-1 to TRBJ1-3; TRBD1 agrees at 7 bases. The length of the CDR3 is 17 residues. The V and J ends lost 5 bases and 0 bases, in that order; junction bases with no gene match: 11. The germline V gene encodes CDR1 SGHRS and CDR2 YFSETQ.

The chain uses TRBV5-4 and TRBJ1-1; 8 bases fit TRBD1. Germline values: CDR1 SGHNT, CDR2 YYREEE (reference sequence). Trimming removed 3 bases from V and 4 bases from J; junction bases left unmatched: 5. This CDR3 has 14 amino acids. The CDR3 reads CASSSPGQATEAFF. The DNA for the CDR3 is TGTGCCAGCAGCTCCCCGGGACAGGCCACTGAAGCTTTCTTT.

The rearrangement joins TRBV7-3 to TRBJ2-5; 8 nucleotides agree with TRBD1. Germline V gene lookup returns CDR1 SGHTA and CDR2 FQGTGA. V lost 5 bases and J lost 5; bases outside the gene matches: 7. This CDR3 is built from 14 residues. The CDR3 DNA follows: TGTGCCAGCAGCCTAAGCAGGGGGCGTGAGACCCAGTACTTC. Translation: CASSLSRGRETQYF.

V gene TRBV6-5 combines with J gene TRBJ2-3, with D possibly being TRBD1 (8 bases). The CDR3 spans 16 residues. The germline gives CDR1 MNHEY, CDR2 SVGAGI. The V end was cut by 4 bases, the J end by 2 bases, with 16 bases between. The CDR3 spells CASSSTGGGPTDTQYF. In nucleotides, the CDR3 is TGTGCCAGCAGTTCAACAGGGGGGGGCCCCACAGATACGCAGTATTTT.

The chain links TRBV5-1 to TRBJ2-1; D tentatively reads TRBD1 or TRBD2 (5 bases each). This CDR3 has 15 amino acids. Germline V gene data show CDR1 as SGHRS and CDR2 as YFSETQ. Trimming took 0 bases from V and 9 from J, leaving 16 bases between them. The CDR3 loop reads CASSLGLQAGGEQFF. The CDR3 bases are TGCGCCAGCAGCTTGGGACTCCAAGCTGGGGGTGAGCAGTTCTTC.

This chain joins TRBV13 and TRBJ2-5, with D possibly being TRBD2 (6 bases). This CDR3 has 14 residues. Germline V gene lookup returns CDR1 PRHDT and CDR2 FYEKMQ (reference sequence). Trimming cost V 8 bases and J 5 bases, with 18 bases left between them. The CDR3 protein is CASASRAGSETQYF. The CDR3 DNA follows: TGTGCCAGCGCGTCCCGGGCGGGGAGTGAGACCCAGTACTTC.

This rearrangement joins TRBV28 to TRBJ1-4; the match to TRBD1 covers 7 bases. Germline CDR1 reads MDHEN; CDR2 reads SYDVKM. The CDR3 extends over 14 amino acids. The V and J ends lost 8 bases and 3 bases, in that order; junction bases with no gene match: 6. CDR3 nucleotide sequence: TGTGCCAGCGGTGACAGGGTACCTAATGAAAAACTGTTTTTT. Its translation: CASGDRVPNEKLFF.

This clone was observed a handful of times. This sequence joins TRBV5-1 and TRBJ1-1; the match to TRBD1 covers 11 bases. The V gene end was trimmed by 3 bases and the J gene end by 5 bases; junction bases not matched to a gene: 9. The germline CDR1 and CDR2 sequences are SGHRS and YFSETQ. The CDR3 has 16 residues. The CDR3 sequence: CASSWTGTGGSTEAFF. DNA for the CDR3: TGCGCCAGCAGCTGGACCGGGACAGGGGGGAGTACTGAAGCTTTCTTT.

In its sample, this clone was seen a few times. The chain couples TRBV7-3 to TRBJ2-3; TRBD2 agrees at 13 bases. In germline, CDR1 is SGHTA, CDR2 FQGTGA. Trimming removed 2 bases from V and 6 bases from J; junction bases left unmatched: 14. The CDR3 totals 19 residues. The CDR3 region is CASSLAGPTSGGAWDTQYF. The CDR3, as DNA: TGTGCCAGCAGCTTAGCGGGGCCCACTAGCGGGGGGGCTTGGGATACGCAGTATTTT.

The rearrangement links TRBV11-2 to TRBJ1-5, with 8 bases aligning to TRBD1. There are 15 residues in the CDR3. From germline, CDR1 is SGHAT and CDR2 FQNNGV. The V segment lost 5 bases and the J segment 2 bases; nucleotides outside the gene matches: 5. The CDR3 reads CASSRGTGGNQPQHF. CDR3 nucleotide sequence: TGTGCCAGCAGCCGGGGGACAGGAGGCAATCAGCCCCAGCATTTT. Variable domain in full (rest from reference TRBV11-2 and TRBJ1-5): EAGVAQSPRYKIIEKRQSVAFWCNPISGHATLYWYQQILGQGPKLLIQFQNNGVVDDSQLPKDRFSAERLKGVDSTLKIQPAKLEDSAVYLCASSRGTGGNQPQHFGDGTRLSIL.

The rearrangement joins TRBV2 to TRBJ1-4; D gene ambiguous. This CDR3 region has 16 residues. V lost 1 base to trimming and J lost 5 bases, with 14 bases between them. Germline CDR1 reads SNHLY; CDR2 reads FYNNEI. The CDR3 DNA reads as TGTGCCAGCAGTGAAGGGGGTGTAGGGCAGAATGAAAAACTGTTTTTT. This translates into CASSEGGVGQNEKLFF.

J is TRBJ1-2 and V is TRBV28; D is uncertain. Trimming removed 6 bases at V and 4 bases at J, with 12 bases between. CDR1 and CDR2 from the germline V gene are MDHEN and SYDVKM. The length of the CDR3 is 13 residues. This chain's CDR3 is CASSFTAIYGYTF. The CDR3 DNA reads as TGTGCCAGCAGCTTTACAGCTATCTATGGCTACACCTTC.

This rearrangement joins TRBV19 to TRBJ1-1; maybe TRBD1 (6 bases). The CDR3 loop spans 15 amino acids. Trimming took 7 bases from V and 1 from J, leaving 16 bases between them. CDR1 is LNHDA, CDR2 SQIVND, per germline (reference sequence). CDR3 DNA sequence: TGTGCCAGTATTCCGAACAGGGACCCGAACACTGAAGCTTTCTTT. Translating it yields CASIPNRDPNTEAFF. The entire variable domain, with the rest obtained from reference TRBV19 and TRBJ1-1, is as follows: DGGITQSPKYLFRKEGQNVTLSCEQNLNHDAMYWYRQDPGQGLRLIYYSQIVNDFQKGDIAEGYSVSREKKESFPLTVTSAQKNPTAFYLCASIPNRDPNTEAFFGQGTRLTVV.